This TCR beta chain was identified during a study of response to subunit inactivated influenza vaccine. General study points: Authors suggested each seasonal influenza vaccination recruits few new T cells.

This clonotype was picked up a small number of times. Its antigen is not known. Germline values: CDR1 DFQATT, CDR2 SNEGSKA (reference sequence). The CDR3 is 13 amino acids. Trimming removed 0 bases from V and 7 bases from J, with 7 bases in between. Using its own MiXCR run on the RT-PCR reads, TCRdb lists one record per CDR3 protein. Among 450,000 to 600,000 distinct CDR3 sequences, 15% to 20% were seen once, and the ten largest hold roughly 3%. The chain carries TRBV20-1 and TRBJ1-6; D gene unclear. This sample comprised CD4+ T cells sorted from PBMCs, obtained roughly 24 months after vaccination. The clonotype comes from a man between 50 and 75 years old who received an inactivated influenza vaccine. In DNA form, the CDR3 reads TGCAGTGCTAGAGAGGGCGTAAATTCACCCCTCCACTTT. It translates to CSAREGVNSPLHF.